What follows describes a single TCR beta chain. Its cognate antigen is unknown. cDNA molecules, individually, were tagged with unique molecular identifiers. One entry per CDR3 protein, called by TCRdb with MiXCR from the 5' RACE reads. The table lists about 110,000 distinct CDR3 sequences, 9% to 13% of them singletons. This sample is part of a study of early T cells in non-severe SARS-CoV-2 infection. Study findings and constraints: Matching results from VDJdb favored anti-spike CD8 responses, leaving private and CD4 specificities undetected.

Germline lookup yields CDR1 LNHDA and CDR2 SQIVND (reference sequence). CDR3 size: 14 residues. Trimming took 4 bases from V and 4 from J, leaving 13 bases between them. This rearrangement joins TRBV19 to TRBJ1-2; D perhaps matches TRBD1 (5 bases). The TCR sequence derives from an adult who was a healthcare worker with PCR-confirmed SARS-CoV-2 infection or an uninfected control (not recorded which). The specimen was whole blood. This CDR3 reads CASSTSGTSYGYTF. The DNA of the CDR3 is TGTGCCAGTAGTACTTCCGGGACGTCCTATGGCTACACCTTC.